In its sample, the clone carrying this TCR beta chain was seen a few times. Its antigen is undetermined. The germline V gene encodes CDR1 MGHDK and CDR2 SYGVNS. This CDR3 contains 12 residues. V lost 6 bases to trimming and J lost 7 bases, with 10 bases between them. About 10^5 TCR templates were measured in each sample. Profiling relied on immunoSEQ multiplex PCR, and the TCRdb table lists in-frame clones only, not all of them. The table includes more than 9,500 clones, more than 40% detected once. The data were taken from a study of siplizumab effects on memory and regulatory T cells. Background on the study: Run as pairs, the mixed lymphocyte reactions received siplizumab at approximately 1 ug/mL or no drug.

The authors cocultured the mixed lymphocyte reaction cells at 37 degrees C for around 6 days. Whole-study findings and limits: Major contributors to the alloresponse seemed to be naive T cells, which also appeared more diverse than memory cells. Tregs that proliferated in siplizumab cultures did not have their suppressive function confirmed.

This sequence originates from a human donor in good health; the cells came from an allogeneic mixed lymphocyte reaction. Some clones in this sample may be carry-over from other donors' samples. The chain carries TRBV25-1 and TRBJ1-5; perhaps TRBD1 as D (5 bases). Sequences were obtained from CFSE-low (dividing) CD8+ T cells sorted from an allogeneic mixed lymphocyte reaction. CDR3 residues: CASSGGGQPQHF. The CDR3, as DNA: TGTGCCAGCAGCGGGGGGGGACAGCCCCAGCATTTT.